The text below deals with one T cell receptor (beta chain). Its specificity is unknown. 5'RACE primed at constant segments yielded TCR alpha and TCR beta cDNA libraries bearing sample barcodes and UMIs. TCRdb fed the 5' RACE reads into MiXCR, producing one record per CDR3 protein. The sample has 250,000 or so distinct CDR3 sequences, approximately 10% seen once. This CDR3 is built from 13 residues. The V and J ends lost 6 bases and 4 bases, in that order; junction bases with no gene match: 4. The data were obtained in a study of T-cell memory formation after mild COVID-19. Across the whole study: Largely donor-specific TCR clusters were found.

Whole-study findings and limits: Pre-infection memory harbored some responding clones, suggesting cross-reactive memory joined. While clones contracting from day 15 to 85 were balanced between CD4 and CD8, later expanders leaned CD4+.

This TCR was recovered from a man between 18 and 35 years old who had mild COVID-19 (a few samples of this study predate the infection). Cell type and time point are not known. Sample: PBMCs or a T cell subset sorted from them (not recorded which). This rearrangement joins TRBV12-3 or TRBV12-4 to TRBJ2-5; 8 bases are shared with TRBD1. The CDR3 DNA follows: TGTGCCAGCAGCAGAGGGACAGGAGAGACCCAGTACTTC. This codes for CASSRGTGETQYF.